A single sample gave rise to the 4 T cell receptor beta chains below, sequenced in a study of blood T cells in healthy people across ages. The use of a sample-barcoded 5' primer and a J-beta primer mix characterized a second PCR of roughly 6 to 12 cycles. TCRdb ran MiXCR on the 5' RACE reads and lists one entry per CDR3 protein. This table holds 1.5 million to 2 million distinct CDR3 sequences, 49% found once. The specimen was blood. These receptors all come from a woman in her 40s in good health.

J is TRBJ2-1 and V is TRBV10-3; D call uncertain. From germline, CDR1 is ENHRY and CDR2 SYGVKD. V lost 3 bases and J lost 5, with 11 bases in between. This CDR3 is 14 amino acids long. The CDR3 nucleotides read TGTGCCATCAGTGACCGAGACACTGACAATGAGCAGTTCTTC. As protein: CAISDRDTDNEQFF.

This clonotype was counted between two and nine times. The chain is built from TRBV27 and TRBJ2-1; D might be TRBD2 (7 bases). CDR1 is MNHEY and CDR2 is SMNVEV in the germline V gene (reference sequence). CDR3 size: 15 residues. V was cut by 1 base and J by 8 bases, with 15 bases left in between. Written as DNA, the CDR3 is TGTGCCAGCAGTTTATTCGGGGGGCCGGGGTATGAGCAGTTCTTC. It translates to CASSLFGGPGYEQFF.

The V gene is TRBV6-5, the J gene TRBJ2-4, with D maybe TRBD1 (5 bases). Per germline, CDR1 MNHEY and CDR2 SVGAGI. CDR3 size: 18 residues. V dropped 2 bases and J dropped 0 bases, with 17 bases sitting between them. This CDR3 reads CASSYKPGRNIAKNIQYF. The DNA for the CDR3 is TGTGCCAGCAGTTACAAGCCAGGGCGGAACATAGCCAAAAACATTCAGTACTTC.

The rearrangement uses TRBV18 and TRBJ2-3, with D unclear. V was trimmed by 3 bases and J by 0 bases, leaving 10 bases between them. The CDR3 is made up of 15 amino acids. Germline V gene data show CDR1 as KGHSH and CDR2 as LQKENI. CDR3 DNA: TGTGCCAGCTCACCCGAACTGTCTAGCACAGATACGCAGTATTTT. As protein: CASSPELSSTDTQYF.